Listed below are T cell receptor beta chains from one sample, sequenced in a study of T cells in Graves' hyperthyroidism and ophthalmopathy. Each CDR3 protein is one row after TCRdb ran MiXCR on the multiplex PCR reads. This sample has over 250,000 distinct CDR3 sequences, with roughly 15% found just once. Sequenced input: blood. Source of these receptors: a woman in her forties with Graves' ophthalmopathy. Both conserved end residues are part of each CDR3. D genes are given only for firm matches. Only part of the rows carry a size: once, few, many, or a class if the clone is expanded.

J gene: TRBJ2-5; D gene: NA; clone size: NA; V gene: TRBV19; CDR3 protein: CASTELQGKTQYF; CDR3 DNA: TGTGCCAGTACCGAACTTCAGGGAAAGACCCAGTACTTC
J gene: TRBJ2-5; D gene: NA; clone size: few; V gene: TRBV12-3/TRBV12-4; CDR3 protein: CASSFSGPETQYF; CDR3 DNA: TGTGCCAGCAGTTTTTCAGGGCCGGAGACCCAGTACTTC
J gene: TRBJ1-6; D gene: NA; clone size: many; V gene: TRBV12-3/TRBV12-4; CDR3 protein: CASSFFGLGPRNSPLHF; CDR3 DNA: TGTGCCAGCAGTTTTTTCGGGCTCGGCCCGAGAAATTCACCCCTCCACTTT
J gene: TRBJ1-5; D gene: NA; clone size: NA; V gene: TRBV4-2; CDR3 protein: CASRGEGFGQPQHF; CDR3 DNA: TGTGCCAGCAGGGGGGAAGGTTTCGGTCAGCCCCAGCATTTT
J gene: TRBJ1-2; D gene: NA; clone size: many; V gene: TRBV27; CDR3 protein: CASSLSGNTYGYTF; CDR3 DNA: TGTGCCAGCAGTTTATCGGGGAACACCTATGGCTACACCTTC
J gene: TRBJ2-4; D gene: NA; clone size: many; V gene: TRBV28; CDR3 protein: CASRQNRVLAKNIQYF; CDR3 DNA: TGTGCCAGCAGGCAAAACAGAGTTCTAGCCAAAAACATTCAGTACTTC
J gene: TRBJ2-1; D gene: TRBD2; clone size: many; V gene: TRBV12-3/TRBV12-4; CDR3 protein: CASSGRGTSGSEQFF; CDR3 DNA: TGTGCCAGCAGTGGACGAGGGACTAGCGGTTCGGAGCAGTTCTTC
J gene: TRBJ1-1; D gene: NA; clone size: many; V gene: TRBV18; CDR3 protein: CASSPSRARGAFF; CDR3 DNA: TGTGCCAGCTCACCATCCCGGGCGCGTGGAGCTTTCTTT
J gene: TRBJ1-1; D gene: NA; clone size: many; V gene: TRBV12-3/TRBV12-4; CDR3 protein: CASSFRDTNTEAFF; CDR3 DNA: TGTGCCAGCAGTTTTAGGGATACGAACACTGAAGCTTTCTTT
J gene: TRBJ2-7; D gene: NA; clone size: many; V gene: TRBV6-5; CDR3 protein: CASSYSFGNRPYEQYF; CDR3 DNA: TGTGCCAGCAGTTACTCATTCGGAAACAGGCCGTACGAGCAGTACTTC
J gene: TRBJ1-1; D gene: NA; clone size: few; V gene: TRBV10-3; CDR3 protein: CAISESITEAFF; CDR3 DNA: TGTGCCATCAGTGAGTCGATAACTGAAGCTTTCTTT
J gene: TRBJ2-7; D gene: NA; clone size: many; V gene: TRBV20-1; CDR3 protein: CSATGRGGYEQYF; CDR3 DNA: TGCAGTGCCACCGGCAGGGGAGGGTACGAGCAGTACTTC
J gene: TRBJ1-1; D gene: NA; clone size: many; V gene: TRBV5-6; CDR3 protein: CASSFTTGNTEAFF; CDR3 DNA: TGTGCCAGCAGCTTCACGACAGGGAACACTGAAGCTTTCTTT
J gene: TRBJ1-1; D gene: NA; clone size: many; V gene: TRBV7-2; CDR3 protein: CASRRGQRLNTEAFF; CDR3 DNA: TGTGCCAGTCGGAGGGGACAACGTTTGAACACTGAAGCTTTCTTT
J gene: TRBJ1-2; D gene: NA; clone size: few; V gene: TRBV19; CDR3 protein: CASSRTPSGLGAGGYTF; CDR3 DNA: TGTGCCAGTAGTAGAACTCCCTCAGGTCTCGGAGCTGGCGGCTACACCTTC
J gene: TRBJ2-3; D gene: NA; clone size: few; V gene: TRBV5-8; CDR3 protein: CASSFGQASTDTQYF; CDR3 DNA: TGTGCCAGCAGCTTTGGCCAGGCGAGCACAGATACGCAGTATTTT
J gene: TRBJ1-2; D gene: TRBD1; clone size: many; V gene: TRBV6-1; CDR3 protein: CASNLRGQGYGYTF; CDR3 DNA: TGTGCCAGCAATCTCAGAGGACAGGGCTATGGCTACACCTTC
J gene: TRBJ1-2; D gene: NA; clone size: many; V gene: TRBV25-1; CDR3 protein: CASSEYPAPDYGYTF; CDR3 DNA: TGTGCCAGCAGTGAATATCCGGCCCCGGACTATGGCTACACCTTC
J gene: TRBJ2-4; D gene: NA; clone size: NA; V gene: TRBV7-8; CDR3 protein: CASSPGDRVAKNIQYF; CDR3 DNA: TGTGCCAGCAGCCCCGGGGACCGGGTAGCCAAAAACATTCAGTACTTC
J gene: TRBJ1-2; D gene: NA; clone size: many; V gene: TRBV6-1; CDR3 protein: CASRNTRRGTHGYTF; CDR3 DNA: TGTGCCAGCAGAAATACACGTCGGGGGACCCATGGCTACACCTTC
J gene: TRBJ2-7; D gene: NA; clone size: NA; V gene: TRBV20-1; CDR3 protein: CSARPRGSYEQYF; CDR3 DNA: TGCAGTGCTCGACCCCGGGGTAGCTACGAGCAGTACTTC
J gene: TRBJ1-2; D gene: NA; clone size: many; V gene: TRBV14; CDR3 protein: CASSFTGYGYTF; CDR3 DNA: TGTGCCAGCAGCTTTACAGGGTACGGCTACACCTTC
J gene: TRBJ1-1; D gene: NA; clone size: few; V gene: TRBV20-1; CDR3 protein: CSARDVGKVSTEAFF; CDR3 DNA: TGCAGTGCTAGAGATGTGGGGAAAGTGAGCACTGAAGCTTTCTTT
J gene: TRBJ2-7; D gene: TRBD1; clone size: NA; V gene: TRBV6-1; CDR3 protein: CASSSQKTGFYEQYF; CDR3 DNA: TGTGCCAGCAGTTCCCAAAAGACAGGGTTCTACGAGCAGTACTTC
J gene: TRBJ2-7; D gene: NA; clone size: many; V gene: TRBV6-5; CDR3 protein: CASSYRAGYEQYF; CDR3 DNA: TGTGCCAGCAGTTACAGGGCGGGATACGAGCAGTACTTC
J gene: TRBJ1-2; D gene: NA; clone size: many; V gene: TRBV11-2; CDR3 protein: CASSPGRLGYTF; CDR3 DNA: TGTGCCAGCAGCCCCGGCAGGCTTGGCTACACCTTC
J gene: TRBJ2-7; D gene: NA; clone size: many; V gene: TRBV6-1; CDR3 protein: CASSKRRGLFYEQYF; CDR3 DNA: TGTGCCAGCAGTAAAAGAAGAGGTTTGTTCTACGAGCAGTACTTC
J gene: TRBJ1-2; D gene: NA; clone size: many; V gene: TRBV24-1; CDR3 protein: CATNQTPGDGYTF; CDR3 DNA: TGTGCCACCAACCAAACACCGGGAGACGGCTACACCTTC
J gene: TRBJ1-6; D gene: TRBD1; clone size: few; V gene: TRBV7-9; CDR3 protein: CASSPTQGPGNSPLHF; CDR3 DNA: TGTGCCAGCAGCCCAACACAGGGGCCGGGGAATTCACCCCTCCACTTT
J gene: TRBJ2-7; D gene: NA; clone size: many; V gene: TRBV10-3; CDR3 protein: CAISDSLVLGEQYF; CDR3 DNA: TGTGCCATCAGTGATTCATTGGTCTTGGGCGAGCAGTACTTC
J gene: TRBJ1-3; D gene: NA; clone size: NA; V gene: TRBV25-1; CDR3 protein: CASSELGGRQNTIYF; CDR3 DNA: TGTGCCAGCAGTGAACTGGGGGGCCGCCAGAACACCATATATTTT
J gene: TRBJ2-4; D gene: TRBD1; clone size: NA; V gene: TRBV19; CDR3 protein: CASSIDPYRGAKNIQYF; CDR3 DNA: TGTGCCAGTAGTATAGATCCTTACAGGGGTGCCAAAAACATTCAGTACTTC
J gene: TRBJ2-1; D gene: NA; clone size: many; V gene: TRBV29-1; CDR3 protein: CSVVGLRENEQFF; CDR3 DNA: TGCAGCGTTGTAGGGTTAAGGGAGAATGAGCAGTTCTTC
J gene: TRBJ1-1; D gene: TRBD1; clone size: many; V gene: TRBV6-1; CDR3 protein: CASSRTGSGNTEAFF; CDR3 DNA: TGTGCCAGCAGCAGGACAGGGAGCGGGAACACTGAAGCTTTCTTT
J gene: TRBJ1-2; D gene: NA; clone size: many; V gene: TRBV30; CDR3 protein: CAWKGLSYGYTF; CDR3 DNA: TGTGCCTGGAAAGGCTTGTCCTATGGCTACACCTTC
J gene: TRBJ1-2; D gene: NA; clone size: few; V gene: TRBV30; CDR3 protein: CAWSGSLHGYTF; CDR3 DNA: TGTGCCTGGAGTGGGTCACTTCATGGCTACACCTTC
J gene: TRBJ2-3; D gene: TRBD2; clone size: many; V gene: TRBV2; CDR3 protein: CASSDNLAGFMADTQYF; CDR3 DNA: TGTGCCAGCAGTGACAATCTAGCGGGATTCATGGCAGATACGCAGTATTTT
J gene: TRBJ2-1; D gene: TRBD2; clone size: many; V gene: TRBV20-1; CDR3 protein: CSASDVAGEDEQFF; CDR3 DNA: TGCAGTGCTAGTGATGTAGCGGGGGAGGATGAGCAGTTCTTC